This T cell receptor beta chain was captured in a study of blood T cells in healthy people across ages. Study conclusions and caveats: Observed TCR beta diversity per million T cells went down as age went up. This fall followed a roughly linear course with age. When set beside aged donors, long-lived donors presented more naive CD4+ cells and higher diversity.

About this clonotype: Its antigen remains unknown.

This CDR3 contains 15 residues. Germline CDR1 and CDR2: KGHSH and LQKENI. Trimming took 6 bases from V and 4 from J, leaving 19 bases between them. Sample-barcoded 5' priming and a J-beta primer mix drove a second PCR of roughly 7 to 11 cycles. Researchers report that a template-switch adaptor with 12 random nucleotides tagged each cDNA molecule. Via MiXCR, TCRdb re-called the 5' RACE reads, giving one row per CDR3 protein. The table lists 920,000 or so distinct CDR3 sequences, 40% to 50% of them singletons. The TCR sequence derives from a woman in her sixties in good health. Material for sequencing was blood. The V and J genes are TRBV18 and TRBJ2-7; D is undetermined. This chain's CDR3 is CASSTKPVSSYEQYF. In nucleotides, the CDR3 is TGTGCCAGCTCCACCAAACCCGTCAGCTCTTACGAGCAGTACTTC.